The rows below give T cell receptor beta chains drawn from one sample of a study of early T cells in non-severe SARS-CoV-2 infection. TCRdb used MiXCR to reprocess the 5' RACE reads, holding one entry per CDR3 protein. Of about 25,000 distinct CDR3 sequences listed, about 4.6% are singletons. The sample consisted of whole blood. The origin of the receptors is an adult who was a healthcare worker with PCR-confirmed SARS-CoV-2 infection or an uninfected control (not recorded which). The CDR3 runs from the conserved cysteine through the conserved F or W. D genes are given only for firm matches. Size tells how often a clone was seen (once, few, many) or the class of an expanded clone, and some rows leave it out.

CDR3 protein: CASSQSSGGDYGYTF; CDR3 DNA: TGTGCCAGCAGCCAATCATCAGGGGGCGACTATGGCTACACCTTC; V gene: TRBV3-1; D gene: TRBD1; clone size: many; J gene: TRBJ1-2
CDR3 protein: CASSLARGNTEAFF; CDR3 DNA: TGCGCCAGCAGCTTGGCCCGGGGTAACACTGAAGCTTTCTTT; V gene: TRBV5-1; D gene: -; clone size: -; J gene: TRBJ1-1
CDR3 protein: CASSRPTDSSNQPQHF; CDR3 DNA: TGTGCCAGTAGTAGACCGACAGATTCTAGCAATCAGCCCCAGCATTTT; V gene: TRBV19; D gene: -; clone size: -; J gene: TRBJ1-5
CDR3 protein: CASSLLGETQYF; CDR3 DNA: TGTGCCAGCAGCTTATTAGGAGAGACCCAGTACTTC; V gene: TRBV7-2; D gene: -; clone size: many; J gene: TRBJ2-5
CDR3 protein: CASNLVSGGHTDTQYF; CDR3 DNA: TGTGCCAGCAACTTAGTTTCGGGGGGCCACACAGATACGCAGTATTTT; V gene: TRBV7-2; D gene: -; clone size: -; J gene: TRBJ2-3
CDR3 protein: CASSLGIDSNQPQHF; CDR3 DNA: TGTGCCAGCAGCTTGGGTATTGATAGCAATCAGCCCCAGCATTTT; V gene: TRBV5-4; D gene: -; clone size: few; J gene: TRBJ1-5
CDR3 protein: CSVSPRGTDTQYF; CDR3 DNA: TGCAGCGTGTCCCCCCGGGGCACAGATACGCAGTATTTT; V gene: TRBV29-1; D gene: -; clone size: many; J gene: TRBJ2-3
CDR3 protein: CASRRDSYNSPLHF; CDR3 DNA: TGTGCCAGCAGAAGAGATAGTTATAATTCACCCCTCCACTTT; V gene: TRBV2; D gene: -; clone size: many; J gene: TRBJ1-6
CDR3 protein: CASSILPGELNTEAFF; CDR3 DNA: TGCGCCAGCAGCATCCTCCCGGGGGAGCTTAACACTGAAGCTTTCTTT; V gene: TRBV5-1; D gene: -; clone size: many; J gene: TRBJ1-1
CDR3 protein: CASSEESGVWSEQFF; CDR3 DNA: TGTGCCAGCAGTGAGGAGAGCGGAGTATGGAGTGAGCAGTTCTTC; V gene: TRBV25-1; D gene: -; clone size: many; J gene: TRBJ2-1
CDR3 protein: CSVTLSGTSGGMNTQYF; CDR3 DNA: TGCAGCGTTACACTCTCCGGGACTAGCGGGGGGATGAATACGCAGTATTTT; V gene: TRBV29-1; D gene: TRBD2; clone size: few; J gene: TRBJ2-3
CDR3 protein: CASSIAAGGPLETQYF; CDR3 DNA: TGTGCCAGTAGTATCGCAGCGGGAGGGCCCTTGGAGACCCAGTACTTC; V gene: TRBV19; D gene: TRBD2; clone size: -; J gene: TRBJ2-5
CDR3 protein: CASSTEGTDTQYF; CDR3 DNA: TGTGCCAGCAGTACCGAAGGGACAGATACGCAGTATTTT; V gene: TRBV2; D gene: -; clone size: few; J gene: TRBJ2-3
CDR3 protein: CASSYGGGNPSETQYF; CDR3 DNA: TGTGCCAGCAGTTACGGAGGAGGGAACCCCTCGGAGACCCAGTACTTC; V gene: TRBV6-5; D gene: -; clone size: many; J gene: TRBJ2-5
CDR3 protein: CASSPWPGGGDTEAFF; CDR3 DNA: TGTGCCAGCAGCCCCTGGCCAGGGGGCGGGGATACTGAAGCTTTCTTT; V gene: TRBV5-5; D gene: TRBD1; clone size: many; J gene: TRBJ1-1
CDR3 protein: CASSEQGSGANVLTF; CDR3 DNA: TGTGCCAGCAGTGAACAGGGATCTGGGGCCAACGTCCTGACTTTC; V gene: TRBV6-1; D gene: -; clone size: few; J gene: TRBJ2-6
CDR3 protein: CASSAGPNNEQFF; CDR3 DNA: TGTGCTAGCAGCGCCGGACCAAACAATGAGCAGTTCTTC; V gene: TRBV7-7; D gene: -; clone size: many; J gene: TRBJ2-1
CDR3 protein: CASSLAATLEPQHF; CDR3 DNA: TGTGCCAGCAGTTTAGCGGCTACACTCGAGCCCCAGCATTTT; V gene: TRBV12-3/TRBV12-4; D gene: -; clone size: many; J gene: TRBJ1-5
CDR3 protein: CSARDAGTWPYYEQYF; CDR3 DNA: TGCAGTGCTAGAGATGCCGGGACTTGGCCATACTACGAGCAGTACTTC; V gene: TRBV20-1; D gene: -; clone size: many; J gene: TRBJ2-7
CDR3 protein: CATSRGSQDNYEQYF; CDR3 DNA: TGTGCCACCAGCAGAGGTTCCCAGGACAACTACGAGCAGTACTTC; V gene: TRBV15; D gene: -; clone size: few; J gene: TRBJ2-7
CDR3 protein: CASSYSAPGELFF; CDR3 DNA: TGTGCCAGCAGTTACTCGGCCCCCGGGGAGCTGTTTTTT; V gene: TRBV6-5; D gene: -; clone size: many; J gene: TRBJ2-2
CDR3 protein: CASSYSTPFTGELFF; CDR3 DNA: TGTGCCAGCAGTTACTCGACACCATTCACCGGGGAGCTGTTTTTT; V gene: TRBV6-5; D gene: -; clone size: -; J gene: TRBJ2-2
CDR3 protein: CSARDLRRGVYTF; CDR3 DNA: TGCAGTGCTAGAGATCTCCGCAGGGGCGTGTACACCTTC; V gene: TRBV20-1; D gene: -; clone size: many; J gene: TRBJ1-2
CDR3 protein: CASSRLGPPADTQYF; CDR3 DNA: TGTGCCAGCAGCCGACTGGGACCACCCGCAGATACGCAGTATTTT; V gene: TRBV7-6; D gene: -; clone size: few; J gene: TRBJ2-3
CDR3 protein: CASSAQGISENTIYF; CDR3 DNA: TGTGCCAGCAGCGCTCAGGGGATCTCTGAAAACACCATATATTTT; V gene: TRBV9; D gene: -; clone size: many; J gene: TRBJ1-3
CDR3 protein: CASSIVALRDRNYNEQFF; CDR3 DNA: TGTGCCAGTAGTATAGTAGCCTTAAGGGACAGGAACTACAATGAGCAGTTCTTC; V gene: TRBV19; D gene: TRBD1; clone size: many; J gene: TRBJ2-1
CDR3 protein: CASTPDFLSTYEQYF; CDR3 DNA: TGTGCCAGCACCCCCGACTTCTTATCAACCTACGAGCAGTACTTC; V gene: TRBV27; D gene: -; clone size: few; J gene: TRBJ2-7
CDR3 protein: CASSQNTEAFF; CDR3 DNA: TGTGCCAGCAGCCAGAACACTGAAGCTTTCTTT; V gene: TRBV12-3/TRBV12-4; D gene: -; clone size: many; J gene: TRBJ1-1
CDR3 protein: CAWVDLPGGRQSTEAFF; CDR3 DNA: TGTGCCTGGGTAGACTTACCTGGGGGTCGTCAGAGCACTGAAGCTTTCTTT; V gene: TRBV30; D gene: -; clone size: many; J gene: TRBJ1-1
CDR3 protein: CASSQKRGTGGNEQFF; CDR3 DNA: TGCGCCAGCAGCCAAAAAAGGGGGACAGGGGGCAATGAGCAGTTCTTC; V gene: TRBV4-1; D gene: TRBD1; clone size: many; J gene: TRBJ2-1
CDR3 protein: CASSLRGGREQYF; CDR3 DNA: TGTGCCAGCAGCTTACGGGGAGGTCGCGAGCAGTACTTC; V gene: TRBV7-2; D gene: -; clone size: many; J gene: TRBJ2-7
CDR3 protein: CASARQGLNTEAFF; CDR3 DNA: TGTGCCAGCGCACGACAGGGGTTGAACACTGAAGCTTTCTTT; V gene: TRBV27; D gene: TRBD1; clone size: many; J gene: TRBJ1-1
CDR3 protein: CASSSQGWEQFF; CDR3 DNA: TGTGCCAGCAGCTCGCAGGGATGGGAGCAGTTCTTC; V gene: TRBV7-9; D gene: -; clone size: -; J gene: TRBJ2-1
CDR3 protein: CSVVQGGRNTEAFF; CDR3 DNA: TGCAGCGTTGTCCAGGGGGGAAGGAACACTGAAGCTTTCTTT; V gene: TRBV29-1; D gene: TRBD1; clone size: many; J gene: TRBJ1-1
CDR3 protein: CASSLEVQANSPLHF; CDR3 DNA: TGTGCCAGCAGTTTAGAGGTCCAGGCTAATTCACCCCTCCACTTT; V gene: TRBV12-3/TRBV12-4; D gene: -; clone size: -; J gene: TRBJ1-6
CDR3 protein: CASGKAGGPGHEQFF; CDR3 DNA: TGTGCCAGCGGGAAAGCGGGAGGGCCAGGCCATGAGCAGTTCTTC; V gene: TRBV6-5; D gene: TRBD2; clone size: few; J gene: TRBJ2-1
CDR3 protein: CSAIQETQYF; CDR3 DNA: TGCAGTGCCATACAAGAGACCCAGTACTTC; V gene: TRBV20-1; D gene: -; clone size: many; J gene: TRBJ2-5
CDR3 protein: CSVGATGSETQYF; CDR3 DNA: TGCAGCGTTGGGGCGACAGGGAGTGAGACCCAGTACTTC; V gene: TRBV29-1; D gene: TRBD1; clone size: many; J gene: TRBJ2-5
CDR3 protein: CASTEGLGELFF; CDR3 DNA: TGTGCCAGCACTGAGGGTCTCGGGGAGCTGTTTTTT; V gene: TRBV6-1; D gene: -; clone size: few; J gene: TRBJ2-2
CDR3 protein: CAWSVNRVYEQYF; CDR3 DNA: TGTGCCTGGAGTGTAAACAGGGTCTACGAGCAGTACTTC; V gene: TRBV30; D gene: -; clone size: many; J gene: TRBJ2-7
CDR3 protein: CSVGGGGGRGENEQFF; CDR3 DNA: TGCAGCGTTGGTGGTGGCGGGGGGAGAGGCGAAAATGAGCAGTTCTTC; V gene: TRBV29-1; D gene: TRBD2; clone size: many; J gene: TRBJ2-1
CDR3 protein: CASSSRGPPDTQYF; CDR3 DNA: TGTGCCAGCAGTTCTCGGGGGCCCCCAGATACGCAGTATTTT; V gene: TRBV6-5; D gene: -; clone size: many; J gene: TRBJ2-3
CDR3 protein: CSVEGLTLGYTF; CDR3 DNA: TGCAGCGTTGAAGGTTTAACCCTCGGCTACACCTTC; V gene: TRBV29-1; D gene: -; clone size: many; J gene: TRBJ1-2
CDR3 protein: CASSRTSWETQYF; CDR3 DNA: TGTGCCAGCAGCCGTACTAGCTGGGAGACCCAGTACTTC; V gene: TRBV6-6; D gene: -; clone size: many; J gene: TRBJ2-5
CDR3 protein: CASSYEAGGFYEQYF; CDR3 DNA: TGTGCCAGCAGTTATGAAGCGGGGGGTTTCTACGAGCAGTACTTC; V gene: TRBV6-6; D gene: TRBD2; clone size: many; J gene: TRBJ2-7
CDR3 protein: CASNPAETYNEQFF; CDR3 DNA: TGTGCCAGTAACCCAGCGGAGACGTACAATGAGCAGTTCTTC; V gene: TRBV19; D gene: -; clone size: many; J gene: TRBJ2-1